These T cell receptor beta chains were read from a single sample in a study of glioma-infiltrating T cells. Via MiXCR, TCRdb re-called the multiplex PCR reads, giving one row per CDR3 protein. This repertoire shows over 120,000 distinct CDR3 sequences, about 39% found once; its top ten account for roughly 20%. Sequencing was performed on glioma tissue, nonneoplastic brain tissue, or PBMCs (not recorded which). The receptors come from a human donor with low-grade glioma or glioblastoma, undergoing nonglioma brain surgery, or in good health (not recorded which). Both conserved end residues are part of each CDR3. D genes are given only for firm matches. Clone sizes are given selectively: once, few, many, or a class where the clone is expanded.

V gene: TRBV6-2/TRBV6-3
clone size: many
D gene: NA
J gene: TRBJ1-1
CDR3 DNA: TGTGCCAGCAGTACCCCCAGCCCCAACACTGAAGCTTTCTTT
CDR3 protein: CASSTPSPNTEAFF

V gene: TRBV20-1
clone size: NA
D gene: NA
J gene: TRBJ2-3
CDR3 DNA: TGCAGTGCTAGAGGGATCTACAGGGCAGGGACAGATACGCAGTATTTT
CDR3 protein: CSARGIYRAGTDTQYF

V gene: TRBV20-1
clone size: few
D gene: NA
J gene: TRBJ2-7
CDR3 DNA: TGCAGTGCTGGTACGGACCCCTTCTACGAGCAGTACTTC
CDR3 protein: CSAGTDPFYEQYF

V gene: TRBV7-9
clone size: NA
D gene: TRBD2
J gene: TRBJ2-5
CDR3 DNA: TGTGCCAGCAGCTTAGTTTCTAGCGGGGGAGTCGGGGAGACCCAGTACTTC
CDR3 protein: CASSLVSSGGVGETQYF

V gene: TRBV12-3/TRBV12-4
clone size: NA
D gene: TRBD1
J gene: TRBJ2-1
CDR3 DNA: TGTGCCAGCAGCTATGAGGACAGGGTAGATAATGAGCAGTTCTTC
CDR3 protein: CASSYEDRVDNEQFF

V gene: TRBV7-9
clone size: few
D gene: NA
J gene: TRBJ1-5
CDR3 DNA: TGTGCCAGCAGCCCTCGAAGTGTTGATCAGCCCCAGCATTTT
CDR3 protein: CASSPRSVDQPQHF

V gene: TRBV20-1
clone size: many
D gene: NA
J gene: TRBJ2-1
CDR3 DNA: TGCAGTGCCACAGTGGGCGTTAGCGCCTACAATGAGCAGTTCTTC
CDR3 protein: CSATVGVSAYNEQFF

V gene: TRBV4-1
clone size: NA
D gene: NA
J gene: TRBJ1-5
CDR3 DNA: TGCGCCAGCAGCCAAGGCAGGGTAGGTCAGCCCCAGCATTTT
CDR3 protein: CASSQGRVGQPQHF

V gene: TRBV10-2
clone size: NA
D gene: NA
J gene: TRBJ1-5
CDR3 DNA: TGCGCCAGCAGTGAGTCGGGCGGAAGCAATCAGCCCCAGCATTTT
CDR3 protein: CASSESGGSNQPQHF

V gene: TRBV20-1
clone size: few
D gene: TRBD2
J gene: TRBJ2-3
CDR3 DNA: TGCAGTGCAGCACCGGGACTAGCGATAACTTACACAGATACGCAGTATTTT
CDR3 protein: CSAAPGLAITYTDTQYF